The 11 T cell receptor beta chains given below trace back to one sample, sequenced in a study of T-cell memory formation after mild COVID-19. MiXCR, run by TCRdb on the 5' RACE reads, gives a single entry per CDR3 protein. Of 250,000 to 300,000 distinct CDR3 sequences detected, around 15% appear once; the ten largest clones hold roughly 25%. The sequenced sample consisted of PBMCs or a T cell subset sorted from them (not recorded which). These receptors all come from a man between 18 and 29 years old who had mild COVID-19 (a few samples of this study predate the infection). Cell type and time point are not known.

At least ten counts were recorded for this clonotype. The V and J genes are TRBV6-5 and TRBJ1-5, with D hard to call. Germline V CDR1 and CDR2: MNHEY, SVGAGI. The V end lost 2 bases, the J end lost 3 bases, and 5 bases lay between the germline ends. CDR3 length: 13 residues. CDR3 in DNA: TGTGCCAGCAGTTACGGGATCAATCAGCCCCAGCATTTT. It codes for CASSYGINQPQHF.

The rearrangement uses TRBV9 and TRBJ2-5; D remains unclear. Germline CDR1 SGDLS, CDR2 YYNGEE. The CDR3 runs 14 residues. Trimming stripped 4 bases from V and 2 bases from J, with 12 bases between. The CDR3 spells CASSPPTPQETQYF. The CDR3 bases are TGTGCCAGCAGCCCGCCGACACCTCAAGAGACCCAGTACTTC.

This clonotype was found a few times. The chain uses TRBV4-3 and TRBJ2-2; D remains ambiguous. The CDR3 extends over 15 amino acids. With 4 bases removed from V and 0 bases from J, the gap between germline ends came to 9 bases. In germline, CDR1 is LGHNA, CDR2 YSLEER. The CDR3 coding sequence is TGCGCCAGCAGCCGATCTCTTCCGAACACCGGGGAGCTGTTTTTT. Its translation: CASSRSLPNTGELFF.

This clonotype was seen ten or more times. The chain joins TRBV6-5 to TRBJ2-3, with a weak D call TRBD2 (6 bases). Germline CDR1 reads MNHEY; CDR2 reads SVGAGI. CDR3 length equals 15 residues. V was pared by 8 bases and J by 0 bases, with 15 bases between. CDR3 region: CASRLGVTSTDTQYF. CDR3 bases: TGTGCCAGCCGACTAGGGGTGACTAGCACAGATACGCAGTATTTT.

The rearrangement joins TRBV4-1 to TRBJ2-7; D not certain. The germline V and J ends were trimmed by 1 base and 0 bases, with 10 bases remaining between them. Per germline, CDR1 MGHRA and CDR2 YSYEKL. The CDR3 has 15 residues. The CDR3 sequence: CASSQGQSFSYEQYF. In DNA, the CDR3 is TGCGCCAGCAGCCAAGGTCAGTCCTTCTCCTACGAGCAGTACTTC.

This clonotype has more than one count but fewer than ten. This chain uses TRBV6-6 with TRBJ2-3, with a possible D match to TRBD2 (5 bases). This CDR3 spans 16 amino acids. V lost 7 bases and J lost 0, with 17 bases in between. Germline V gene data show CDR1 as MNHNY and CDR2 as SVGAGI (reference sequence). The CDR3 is CASIPDLRASTDTQYF. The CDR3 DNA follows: TGTGCCAGCATTCCTGACCTGAGGGCTAGCACAGATACGCAGTATTTT.

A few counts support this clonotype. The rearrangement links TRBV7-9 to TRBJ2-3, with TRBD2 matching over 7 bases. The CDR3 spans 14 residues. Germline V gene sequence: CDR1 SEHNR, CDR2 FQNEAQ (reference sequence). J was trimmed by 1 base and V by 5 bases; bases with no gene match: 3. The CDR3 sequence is CASSKLAGTDTQYF. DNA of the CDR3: TGTGCCAGCAGCAAGCTAGCGGGCACAGATACGCAGTATTTT.

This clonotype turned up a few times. The CDR3 coding sequence is TGCGCCAGCAGCCAAGGGCGGGGGGGAGAAGAGACCCAGTACTTC. This codes for CASSQGRGGEETQYF. The chain joins TRBV4-3 to TRBJ2-5; 9 nucleotides match TRBD2. V shed 1 base, J shed 3 bases, and the junction held 3 bases outside the gene matches. This CDR3 is 15 amino acids long. CDR1 LGHNA and CDR2 YSLEER come from the germline V gene.

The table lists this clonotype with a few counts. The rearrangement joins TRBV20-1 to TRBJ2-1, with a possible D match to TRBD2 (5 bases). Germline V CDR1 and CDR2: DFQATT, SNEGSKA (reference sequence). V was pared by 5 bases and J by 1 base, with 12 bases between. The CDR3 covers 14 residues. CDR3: CSAEGLASYNEQFF. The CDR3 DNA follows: TGCAGTGCTGAGGGCCTAGCTTCCTACAATGAGCAGTTCTTC.

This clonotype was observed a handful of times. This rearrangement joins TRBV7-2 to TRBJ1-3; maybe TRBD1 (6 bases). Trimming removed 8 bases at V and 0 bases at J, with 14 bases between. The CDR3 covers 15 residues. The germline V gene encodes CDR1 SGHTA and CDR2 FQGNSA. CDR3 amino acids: CASAWGANSGNTIYF. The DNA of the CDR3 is TGTGCCAGCGCCTGGGGGGCGAACTCTGGAAACACCATATATTTT.

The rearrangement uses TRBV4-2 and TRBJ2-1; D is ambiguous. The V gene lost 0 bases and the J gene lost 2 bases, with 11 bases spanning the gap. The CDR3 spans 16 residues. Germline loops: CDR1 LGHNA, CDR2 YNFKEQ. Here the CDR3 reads CASSQDQRGTYNEQFF. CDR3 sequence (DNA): TGTGCCAGCAGCCAAGATCAGAGAGGTACCTACAATGAGCAGTTCTTC.